These 19 T cell receptor beta chains were all obtained from the same sample, sequenced in a study of T cells in Graves' hyperthyroidism and ophthalmopathy. The source material, RNA transcripts, was used to amplify TCR beta CDR3 regions. A first-round RT-PCR of the TCR CDR3 used the HTBI primer set. TCRdb fed the multiplex PCR reads into MiXCR, producing one record per CDR3 protein. The table includes approximately 640,000 distinct CDR3 sequences, about 45% detected once. Sequenced: peripheral blood or thyroid tissue (not recorded which). The origin of the receptors is an adult man with Graves' disease, either hyperthyroidism or ophthalmopathy (not recorded which).

This clonotype is a singleton in its sample. V is TRBV15 and J is TRBJ1-5; the match to TRBD1 covers 10 bases. The CDR3 consists of 17 residues. Per germline, CDR1 LNHNV and CDR2 YYDKDF (reference sequence). Trimming at V came to 5 bases and at J to 0 bases, leaving 7 bases not matched to a gene. The CDR3 here is CATSGDRGGYSNQPQHF. The CDR3 bases are TGTGCCACCAGCGGGGACAGGGGAGGCTATAGCAATCAGCCCCAGCATTTT.

The chain uses TRBV27 and TRBJ1-5, with D maybe TRBD1 (6 bases). With 5 bases removed from V and 3 bases from J, the gap between germline ends came to 11 bases. The CDR3 sequence is 14 residues long. The germline gives CDR1 MNHEY, CDR2 SMNVEV (reference sequence). In DNA form, the CDR3 reads TGTGCCAGCAGTAGAGGACAGTACAATCAGCCCCAGCATTTT. Translation: CASSRGQYNQPQHF.

The chain combines TRBV7-6 with TRBJ1-6; 12 bases match TRBD1. The germline V gene encodes CDR1 SGHVS and CDR2 FNYEAQ. The CDR3 totals 14 residues. The V and J ends lost 5 bases and 10 bases, in that order; junction bases with no gene match: 3. CDR3 nucleotide sequence: TGTGCCAGCAGCCACGGGACAGGGGGCTCACCCCTCCACTTT. Translating it yields CASSHGTGGSPLHF. The full variable domain, completed using reference TRBV7-6 and TRBJ1-6, is GAGVSQSPRYKVTKRGQDVALRCDPISGHVSLYWYRQALGQGPEFLTYFNYEAQQDKSGLPNDRFSAERPEGSISTLTIQRTEQRDSAMYRCASSHGTGGSPLHFGNGTRLTVT.

For this clonotype: A much larger clone differs by one base, so this may be a read error. The chain has TRBV29-1 and TRBJ2-7, with D tentatively TRBD1 (5 bases). The CDR3 is made up of 13 amino acids. In germline, CDR1 is SQVTM, CDR2 ANQGSEA. The CDR3, as DNA: TGCAGCGTTGAGAACAGGAATACCTACAAGCAGTACTTC. Translated: CSVENRNTYKQYF.

The V and J genes are TRBV7-2 and TRBJ2-7, with a weak D call TRBD1 (5 bases). The CDR3 contains 13 residues. CDR1 is SGHTA and CDR2 is FQGNSA in the germline V gene. The CDR3 loop is CARDSSYSYEQYF. The CDR3 DNA sequence: TGTGCTAGAGACAGCTCGTACTCCTACGAGCAGTACTTC.

This clonotype was found a few times. V gene TRBV5-1 combines with J gene TRBJ1-1; the D gene is possibly TRBD1 (6 bases). This CDR3 comprises 15 residues. V lost 4 bases and J lost 0, with 13 bases in between. Germline CDR1 reads SGHRS; CDR2 reads YFSETQ. CDR3 DNA sequence: TGCGCCAGCAGCACCGGACAGAGAATGAACACTGAAGCTTTCTTT. The encoded protein is CASSTGQRMNTEAFF.

This clonotype was counted ten times or more. The chain recombines TRBV15 with TRBJ1-2; D remains unclear. Germline assignment: CDR1 LNHNV and CDR2 YYDKDF (reference sequence). V was clipped by 5 bases and J by 4 bases, with 23 bases between them. The length of the CDR3 is 17 residues. The CDR3 DNA reads as TGTGCCACCAGCCCAGATGGGTTCCGGTTAGGAGTCTATGGCTACACCTTC. This translates into CATSPDGFRLGVYGYTF.

V is TRBV28 and J is TRBJ1-1, with D hard to call. The germline V and J ends were trimmed by 8 bases and 5 bases, with 12 bases remaining between them. Germline V gene lookup returns CDR1 MDHEN and CDR2 SYDVKM. There are 12 residues in the CDR3. CDR3 residues: CASLRWGTEAFF. The CDR3 nucleotides are TGTGCCAGCCTCCGGTGGGGTACTGAAGCTTTCTTT.

This clonotype was recorded at least ten times. The rearrangement uses TRBV24-1 and TRBJ1-1; possibly TRBD1 for D (6 bases). The CDR3 sequence is 13 residues long. Germline CDR1 is KGHDR and CDR2 is SFDVKD. Trimming removed 8 bases at V and 5 bases at J, with 14 bases between. This CDR3 is CATTGASGTEAFF. For the CDR3, the DNA is TGTGCCACCACGGGGGCGTCGGGGACTGAAGCTTTCTTT.

The chain has TRBV2 and TRBJ1-1, with no clear D. The V end lost 8 bases, the J end lost 7 bases, and 14 bases lay between the germline ends. CDR3 length: 12 residues. The germline CDR1 and CDR2 sequences are SNHLY and FYNNEI. The DNA of the CDR3 is TGTGCCAGCCTTAGGGTTCGGGTTGAAGCTTTCTTT. It yields the protein CASLRVRVEAFF.

The chain has TRBV6-5 and TRBJ2-7, with D unclear. Trimming shortened V by 0 bases and J by 5 bases, and 5 bases separated the two germline ends. The CDR3 contains 12 residues. Germline lookup yields CDR1 MNHEY and CDR2 SVGAGI. The CDR3 nucleotides read TGTGCCAGCAGTTACTCCCGACACGAGCAGTACTTC. This codes for CASSYSRHEQYF.

This clonotype turned up a few times. The chain links TRBV5-5 to TRBJ1-2, with 9 nucleotides matching TRBD1. Germline CDR1 reads SGHKS; CDR2 reads YYEKEE (reference sequence). V shed 4 bases and J 4 bases; nucleotides not matched to a gene: 8. The CDR3 runs to 15 residues. CDR3 sequence reads: CASSPQGASIYGYTF. CDR3 nucleotide sequence: TGTGCCAGCAGCCCACAGGGGGCTTCGATCTATGGCTACACCTTC.

This chain uses TRBV20-1 with TRBJ2-5; 9 nucleotides agree with TRBD2. Per the germline V gene, CDR1 is DFQATT and CDR2 is SNEGSKA (reference sequence). The CDR3 runs to 15 residues. V shed 6 bases and J 4 bases; nucleotides not matched to a gene: 12. DNA of the CDR3: TGCAGTGCCCCCATGCGGGAGGGCTCTCCAGAGACCCAGTACTTC. Translation gives CSAPMREGSPETQYF.

This chain joins TRBV25-1 and TRBJ1-1; tentative D call: TRBD1 (5 bases). V was trimmed by 6 bases and J by 5 bases, leaving 16 bases between them. The CDR3 is made up of 14 amino acids. The germline V gene encodes CDR1 MGHDK and CDR2 SYGVNS. CDR3 amino acids: CASSIDGAGTEAFF. CDR3 DNA: TGTGCCAGCAGCATCGACGGGGCGGGGACTGAAGCTTTCTTT.

The gene calls are TRBV14 and TRBJ1-1; 7 bases match TRBD1. Germline V gene lookup returns CDR1 SGHDN and CDR2 FVKESK. The CDR3 sequence is 14 residues long. Trimming removed 4 bases from V and 8 bases from J; junction bases left unmatched: 10. The chain's CDR3 is CASSRDRARGEAFF. CDR3 nucleotides: TGTGCCAGCAGCCGAGACAGGGCCCGCGGAGAAGCTTTCTTT.

This clonotype showed up many times. The chain employs TRBV24-1 and TRBJ1-1; D not certain. Trimming took off 8 bases at V and 4 bases at J, with 13 bases between the two ends. CDR1 is KGHDR and CDR2 is SFDVKD in the germline V gene. The CDR3 covers 13 residues. The CDR3 loop reads CATMKGLGTEAFF. The CDR3 bases are TGTGCCACCATGAAGGGATTGGGCACTGAAGCTTTCTTT.

This sequence joins TRBV7-2 and TRBJ2-5; the D gene is possibly TRBD2 (6 bases). Germline CDR1 reads SGHTA; CDR2 reads FQGNSA. The CDR3 covers 14 residues. V lost 3 bases and J 1 base, leaving 9 bases between the germline ends. CDR3 sequence (DNA): TGTGCCAGCAGCTTTCGGACTACCCAAGAGACCCAGTACTTC. Protein: CASSFRTTQETQYF. Combining the CDR3 with reference TRBV7-2 and TRBJ2-5 gives the whole variable domain GAGVSQSPSNKVTEKGKDVELRCDPISGHTALYWYRQSLGQGLEFLIYFQGNSAPDKSGLPSDRFSAERTGGSVSTLTIQRTQQEDSAVYLCASSFRTTQETQYFGPGTRLLVL.

The V and J genes are TRBV5-6 and TRBJ1-4, with 11 bases that match TRBD1. From germline, CDR1 is SGHDT and CDR2 YYEEEE. After removal of 1 base from V and 4 bases from J, the junction contained 3 bases not matched to a gene. The CDR3 length is 16 residues. The chain's CDR3 is CASSLMGQGVNEKLFF. The CDR3 DNA reads as TGTGCCAGCAGCTTGATGGGACAGGGGGTTAATGAAAAACTGTTTTTT.

Regarding this clonotype: As the CDR3 is not closed by the conserved phenylalanine or tryptophan, this likely results from a read error. V gene TRBV4-1 combines with J gene TRBJ1-3, with D perhaps TRBD1 (6 bases). Germline V gives CDR1 MGHRA, CDR2 YSYEKL. The CDR3 runs to 14 residues. V gave up 4 bases and J gave up 4 bases, with 11 bases separating them. In DNA, the CDR3 is TGCGCCAGCAGCCTGGGACACGGGGGAAACACCATATATTCT. Translated: CASSLGHGGNTIYS.